This is a list of T cell receptor beta chains from one sample in a study of PD-1 blockade in classical Hodgkin lymphoma. Method: immunoSEQ multiplex PCR; TCRdb's copy keeps in-frame clones and lacks some. This sample has about 28,000 clones, with more than 60% found just once. Material: CD4+ T cells from blood, obtained before the fourth cycle of nivolumab. These receptors were obtained from a human donor with classical Hodgkin lymphoma. Both conserved end residues are part of each CDR3. The order of the fields is clone size, J gene, D gene, V gene, CDR3 protein, CDR3 DNA. The D gene is left open where the match is weak. Size is stated for part of the rows, as once, few or many counts, or as a class when the clone is expanded.

>.|TRBJ2-4|.|TRBV5-1
CASSLLAEGAKNIQYF
TGCGCCAGCAGCTTGCTGGCTGAGGGGGCCAAAAACATTCAGTACTTC
>.|TRBJ2-5|.|TRBV5-8
CASSLGAETQYF
TGTGCCAGCAGCTTGGGGGCAGAGACCCAGTACTTC
>once|TRBJ2-2|.|TRBV6-1
CASSVQSTGELFF
TGTGCCAGCAGTGTGCAAAGCACCGGGGAGCTGTTTTTT
>.|TRBJ1-2|.|TRBV29-1
CSVEAPGFYGYTF
TGCAGCGTTGAAGCCCCAGGGTTCTATGGCTACACCTTC
>.|TRBJ1-2|.|TRBV19
CASSTTGSSIYGYTF
TGTGCCAGTAGTACTACGGGATCCTCAATCTATGGCTACACCTTC
>.|TRBJ1-2|TRBD1|TRBV13
CASSSGQGDYGYTF
TGTGCCAGCAGCTCGGGACAGGGGGACTATGGCTACACCTTC
>.|TRBJ1-4|.|TRBV6-5
CASSYGGKHNEKLFF
TGTGCCAGCAGTTACGGGGGGAAACATAATGAAAAACTGTTTTTT
>.|TRBJ2-5|.|TRBV6-1
CASIMGQGQETQYF
TGTGCCAGCATTATGGGTCAGGGGCAAGAGACCCAGTACTTC
>.|TRBJ2-1|TRBD2|TRBV11-1
CASSLGWSGGEQFF
TGTGCCAGCAGCTTAGGTTGGTCGGGAGGGGAGCAGTTCTTC
>.|TRBJ1-5|TRBD1|TRBV7-2
CASSSQGGQPQHF
TGTGCCAGCAGCTCACAGGGGGGTCAGCCCCAGCATTTT
>.|TRBJ2-3|.|TRBV6-5
CASRGTDTQYF
TGTGCCAGCAGGGGCACAGATACGCAGTATTTT
>.|TRBJ1-2|.|TRBV2
CASVGGLGRGYTF
TGTGCCAGCGTCGGTGGCTTGGGACGTGGCTACACCTTC
>.|TRBJ2-6|TRBD2|TRBV19
CASSSGTSGPLTAGANVLTF
TGTGCCAGTAGTAGCGGGACTAGCGGTCCGCTGACCGCTGGGGCCAACGTCCTGACTTTC
>.|TRBJ2-7|.|TRBV11-3
CASSLEGRAEQYF
TGTGCCAGCAGCTTAGAGGGCAGGGCCGAGCAGTACTTC
>.|TRBJ1-3|.|TRBV29-1
CSVGAGGGNTIYF
TGCAGCGTTGGGGCCGGGGGAGGAAACACCATATATTTT
>.|TRBJ2-1|.|TRBV12-5
CASAPSWLAYNEQFF
TGTGCTAGTGCCCCGAGTTGGCTAGCCTACAATGAGCAGTTCTTC
>.|TRBJ1-5|.|TRBV19
CASSPVPYQPQHF
TGTGCCAGTAGCCCCGTCCCCTATCAGCCCCAGCATTTT
>.|TRBJ1-3|.|TRBV10-3
CAISETPGGRSRNTIYF
TGTGCCATCAGTGAGACTCCGGGAGGCCGGTCCAGAAACACCATATATTTT
>.|TRBJ1-5|TRBD1|TRBV6-1
CASSTGDGNQPQHF
TGTGCCAGCTCGACAGGGGACGGCAATCAGCCCCAGCATTTT
>few|TRBJ2-5|TRBD1|TRBV7-7
CASSPRDSQGTQYF
TGTGCTAGCAGCCCACGGGACAGCCAAGGGACCCAGTACTTC
>.|TRBJ1-5|.|TRBV9
CASSVAGGRGGKPQHF
TGTGCCAGCAGCGTAGCGGGTGGACGTGGGGGAAAGCCCCAGCATTTT
>.|TRBJ1-5|TRBD1|TRBV27
CASSFRGHGNQPQHF
TGTGCCAGCAGTTTTAGGGGGCATGGCAATCAGCCCCAGCATTTT
>.|TRBJ1-1|TRBD1|TRBV6-6
CASRDRGGEAFF
TGTGCCAGCAGAGACAGGGGAGGTGAAGCTTTCTTT
>.|TRBJ1-1|.|TRBV11-2
CASSHVTEAFF
TGTGCCAGCAGCCACGTCACTGAAGCTTTCTTT
>.|TRBJ2-7|.|TRBV7-3
CASSLITGNEQYF
TGTGCCAGCAGCTTAATTACAGGGAACGAGCAGTACTTC
>once|TRBJ1-5|.|TRBV6-4
CASSGGRAYSNQPQHF
TGTGCCAGCAGTGGGGGCAGGGCTTATAGCAATCAGCCCCAGCATTTT
>few|TRBJ2-7|TRBD1|TRBV28
CASSFGQGRGTYEQYF
TGTGCCAGCAGTTTCGGACAGGGACGGGGGACCTACGAGCAGTACTTC
>.|TRBJ2-1|TRBD2|TRBV10-3
CAIGERERDEQFF
TGTGCCATCGGGGAGCGGGAGCGGGATGAGCAGTTCTTC
>.|TRBJ2-7|.|TRBV19
CASSIEEGHEQYF
TGTGCCAGTAGTATAGAAGAGGGGCACGAGCAGTACTTC
>.|TRBJ2-7|.|TRBV4-1
CASSQAWTRPRDEQYF
TGCGCCAGCAGCCAAGCTTGGACTCGCCCCAGGGATGAGCAGTACTTC
>.|TRBJ2-3|TRBD2|TRBV5-1
CASSLGLAGLTDTQYF
TGCGCCAGCAGCTTAGGACTAGCGGGACTCACAGATACGCAGTATTTT
>.|TRBJ2-3|.|TRBV11-1
CASSLEGYTDTQYF
TGTGCCAGCAGCTTAGAGGGGTACACAGATACGCAGTATTTT
>.|TRBJ2-3|TRBD1|TRBV7-3
CASSPQGVLTDTQYF
TGTGCCAGCAGCCCGCAGGGGGTCCTCACAGATACGCAGTATTTT
>.|TRBJ2-4|.|TRBV28
CASSLRPQAGIQYF
TGTGCCAGCAGTTTAAGACCCCAAGCAGGTATTCAGTACTTC
>few|TRBJ1-5|.|TRBV6-6
CASSYASSNQPQHF
TGTGCCAGCAGTTATGCGTCGAGCAATCAGCCCCAGCATTTT
>.|TRBJ2-5|.|TRBV30
CAWGRQSLETQYF
TGTGCCTGGGGCAGACAGTCCTTGGAGACCCAGTACTTC
>.|TRBJ2-3|TRBD2|TRBV6-1
CASSDPRTSGGGTDTQYF
TGTGCCAGCAGTGATCCCAGGACTAGCGGGGGTGGCACAGATACGCAGTATTTT
>few|TRBJ1-3|.|TRBV6-6
CASTVSGNTIYF
TGTGCCAGCACCGTCTCTGGAAACACCATATATTTT
>.|TRBJ2-7|.|TRBV7-9
CASSSLRLGSYEQYF
TGTGCCAGCAGCTCTTTAAGGTTAGGGTCCTACGAGCAGTACTTC
>.|TRBJ1-4|.|TRBV18
CASSPRGATNEKLFF
TGTGCCAGCTCACCACGAGGGGCAACTAATGAAAAACTGTTTTTT
>few|TRBJ2-2|.|TRBV5-5
CASSLLGGQNTGELFF
TGTGCCAGCAGCTTGTTAGGGGGACAAAACACCGGGGAGCTGTTTTTT
>.|TRBJ1-1|.|TRBV10-3
CAISETEQGNTEAFF
TGTGCCATCAGTGAGACTGAACAGGGGAACACTGAAGCTTTCTTT
>.|TRBJ1-5|.|TRBV7-9
CASSLGGVTNQPQHF
TGTGCCAGCAGCTTAGGGGGCGTAACCAATCAGCCCCAGCATTTT
>.|TRBJ1-1|.|TRBV7-6
CASSLGGVNTEAFF
TGTGCCAGCAGCTTAGGGGGTGTTAACACTGAAGCTTTCTTT
>.|TRBJ2-1|.|TRBV7-8
CASSPRRDQLGSEQFF
TGTGCCAGCAGCCCCCGCAGGGACCAACTCGGGAGTGAGCAGTTCTTC
>.|TRBJ2-7|.|TRBV29-1
CSVEEDSSYEQYF
TGCAGCGTTGAAGAAGATAGCTCCTACGAGCAGTACTTC
>.|TRBJ1-2|.|TRBV28
CASSYGGGYGYTF
TGTGCCAGCAGTTACGGGGGGGGTTATGGCTACACCTTC
>.|TRBJ1-4|.|TRBV5-1
CASSSGPFGTNEKLFF
TGCGCCAGCAGCTCTGGACCGTTTGGGACTAATGAAAAACTGTTTTTT
>few|TRBJ1-6|TRBD1|TRBV2
CASSSGQSLNSPLHF
TGTGCCAGCAGTTCGGGACAGTCTCTGAATTCACCCCTCCACTTT
>.|TRBJ1-2|.|TRBV7-9
CASSPQGSPGGYTF
TGTGCCAGCAGCCCCCAGGGCTCACCGGGGGGCTACACCTTC
>once|TRBJ1-1|.|TRBV5-4
CASSVDSNTEAFF
TGTGCCAGCAGCGTGGACAGTAACACTGAAGCTTTCTTT
>.|TRBJ2-2|.|TRBV5-1
CASSLADSLNTGELFF
TGCGCCAGCAGCTTGGCGGACAGCCTAAACACCGGGGAGCTGTTTTTT